This T cell receptor (beta chain) was recorded in a study of OX40 agonist ivuxolimab in advanced cancers. About the study: Patients took ivuxolimab, an agonistic anti-OX40 (CD134) antibody. Points from the study as a whole: Partial responders treated at 0.1-3.0 mg/kg exhibited clonal expansion among the lowest measured.

V was shortened by 3 bases and J by 11 bases, with 11 bases between the two germline ends. The CDR3 contains 12 residues. CDR1 and CDR2 (germline): LGHNA, YNFKEQ. TCRdb's copy holds only in-frame clones and misses some; the assay was immunoSEQ multiplex PCR. The sample shows roughly 62,000 clones, approximately 82% of them seen only once. About this clone: Its antigen is not known.

The chain links TRBV4-2 to TRBJ1-5; D uncertain. The material sequenced was CD4+ or CD8+ T cells sorted from blood, taken in a trial of the OX40 agonist ivuxolimab. This clonotype was sampled from an adult with an advanced solid tumor such as melanoma, head and neck, liver or kidney cancer. CDR3 amino acids: CASSQEEVAQHF. CDR3 DNA: TGTGCCAGCAGCCAGGAAGAGGTGGCCCAGCATTTT.